These T cell receptor beta chains were read from a single sample in a study of blood T cell repertoires in COVID-19. The data were produced by immunoSEQ multiplex PCR, yet TCRdb's version contains in-frame clones alone and is incomplete. The table records 60,000 to 70,000 clones, 88% of them present only once. The source material was peripheral blood. The receptors derive from a woman in her sixties or seventies with acute or convalescent COVID-19. Each CDR3 is given with its conserved first and last residue. The D gene is left open where the match is weak. Size is omitted from some rows. Given values are once, few, many or a class for expanded clones.

D: TRBD1; J: TRBJ2-2; size: -; V: TRBV7-9; DNA: TGTGCCAGCAGCTTAGGACAGGGGGTGAACACCGGGGAGCTGTTTTTT; CDR3: CASSLGQGVNTGELFF
D: -; J: TRBJ2-5; size: -; V: TRBV19; DNA: TGTGCCAGTAGTCGGGCAGGGCTACAAGAGACCCAGTACTTC; CDR3: CASSRAGLQETQYF
D: TRBD1; J: TRBJ2-5; size: -; V: TRBV18; DNA: TGTGCCAGTTCCGGGACAGGACCACAAGAGACCCAGTACTTC; CDR3: CASSGTGPQETQYF
D: TRBD1; J: TRBJ1-1; size: once; V: TRBV5-1; DNA: TGCGCCAGCAGCTCTGCCCGGACAGGGGGCTGGGGCACTGAAGCTTTCTTT; CDR3: CASSSARTGGWGTEAFF
D: -; J: TRBJ1-3; size: -; V: TRBV28; DNA: TGTGCCAGCAGTAAATGGGCCGTCTCTGGAAACACCATATATTTT; CDR3: CASSKWAVSGNTIYF
D: TRBD2; J: TRBJ2-5; size: -; V: TRBV6-2/TRBV6-3; DNA: TGTGCCAGCAGTTACGGACTAGCGGACCAGTACTTC; CDR3: CASSYGLADQYF
D: -; J: TRBJ1-1; size: -; V: TRBV19; DNA: TGTGCCAGTAGTATCTTGGGGGCACGTGAAGCTTTCTTT; CDR3: CASSILGAREAFF
D: TRBD1; J: TRBJ1-2; size: -; V: TRBV14; DNA: TGTGCCAGCAGCCGGACAGGGGGCTCTCACTATGGCTACACCTTC; CDR3: CASSRTGGSHYGYTF
D: -; J: TRBJ1-1; size: -; V: TRBV11-2; DNA: TGTGCCAGCAGCTTAAACCCTCTAGGTGAAGCTTTCTTT; CDR3: CASSLNPLGEAFF
D: TRBD1; J: TRBJ2-3; size: -; V: TRBV24-1; DNA: TGTGCCACCAGTGATTTGGGACAGGGCACAGATACGCAGTATTTT; CDR3: CATSDLGQGTDTQYF
D: -; J: TRBJ1-6; size: medium-sized; V: TRBV19; DNA: TGTGCCAGTATGAATCGTGGCAGGGGCGATAATTCACCCCTCCACTTT; CDR3: CASMNRGRGDNSPLHF
D: -; J: TRBJ1-5; size: -; V: TRBV25-1; DNA: TGTGCCAGCAGTGACAGGGTAGGGCAGCCCCAGCATTTT; CDR3: CASSDRVGQPQHF
D: -; J: TRBJ1-1; size: -; V: TRBV5-6; DNA: TGTGCCAGCAGCTTGGGACCTAGAGAAGCTTTCTTT; CDR3: CASSLGPREAFF
D: -; J: TRBJ2-5; size: -; V: TRBV7-2; DNA: TGTGCCAGCAGCCCCCGAGTCCAAGAGACCCAGTACTTC; CDR3: CASSPRVQETQYF
D: -; J: TRBJ1-2; size: -; V: TRBV5-4; DNA: TGTGCCAGCAGCTCTACAGGGTCTCCCCTCTATGGCTACACCTTC; CDR3: CASSSTGSPLYGYTF
D: -; J: TRBJ2-3; size: -; V: TRBV12-3/TRBV12-4; DNA: TGTGCCAGCAGCCGGACAGATACGCAGTATTTT; CDR3: CASSRTDTQYF
D: TRBD2; J: TRBJ2-1; size: -; V: TRBV2; DNA: TGTGCCAGCAGTGATAGCGGGAGATCCTACAATGAGCAGTTCTTC; CDR3: CASSDSGRSYNEQFF
D: -; J: TRBJ2-3; size: -; V: TRBV4-2; DNA: TGTGCCAGCAGCCAAGGGGCCTCAGATACGCAGTATTTT; CDR3: CASSQGASDTQYF
D: TRBD1; J: TRBJ1-6; size: -; V: TRBV10-3; DNA: TGTGCCATCAGTGAGTTCGGGACAGCGTATAATTCACCCCTCCACTTT; CDR3: CAISEFGTAYNSPLHF
D: -; J: TRBJ1-5; size: -; V: TRBV19; DNA: TGTGCCAGTAGGGAGCGCAGGGTTGGCAATCAGCCCCAGCATTTT; CDR3: CASRERRVGNQPQHF
D: -; J: TRBJ1-4; size: -; V: TRBV19; DNA: TGTGCCAGTAGTCGACAGTCAACTAATGAAAAACTGTTTTTT; CDR3: CASSRQSTNEKLFF
D: -; J: TRBJ2-5; size: -; V: TRBV7-9; DNA: TGTGCCAGCACCTCGAAGACGGGAGTAGGGGAGACCCAGTACTTC; CDR3: CASTSKTGVGETQYF
D: TRBD1; J: TRBJ2-1; size: -; V: TRBV5-5; DNA: TGTGCCAGCAGCTTGGGGGACAGGGACTACAATGAGCAGTTCTTC; CDR3: CASSLGDRDYNEQFF
D: TRBD1; J: TRBJ2-2; size: -; V: TRBV5-4; DNA: TGTGCCAGCAGGGGGACAGGCCAGCGGGAGCTGTTTTTT; CDR3: CASRGTGQRELFF
D: -; J: TRBJ1-5; size: -; V: TRBV6-5; DNA: TGTGCCAGCCCACAGGGTGGTCAGCCCCAGCATTTT; CDR3: CASPQGGQPQHF
D: -; J: TRBJ1-6; size: -; V: TRBV7-2; DNA: TGTGCCAGCAGGGGGGGGAACTCCTATAATTCACCCCTCCACTTT; CDR3: CASRGGNSYNSPLHF
D: -; J: TRBJ1-2; size: few; V: TRBV28; DNA: TGTGCCAGCAGTGAGCCGGGACAAACGAACTATGGCTACACCTTC; CDR3: CASSEPGQTNYGYTF
D: -; J: TRBJ2-2; size: -; V: TRBV28; DNA: TGTGCCAGCAGTTTTGGCTTCACCGGGGAGCTGTTTTTT; CDR3: CASSFGFTGELFF
D: TRBD1; J: TRBJ1-1; size: -; V: TRBV5-8; DNA: TGTGCCAACACCCAAACAGGGGTGATGAACACTGAAGCTTTCTTT; CDR3: CANTQTGVMNTEAFF